The 13 T cell receptor beta chains given below trace back to one sample, sequenced in a study of shared clonotypes between healthy human individuals. Sequencing used immunoSEQ multiplex PCR; TCRdb keeps in-frame clones, though not all of them. The sample includes around 1.5 million clones, 95% to 99% of them seen just once. The sample was naive CD4+ T cells sorted from blood. Subset indicated: CD45RA+ positively selected. The origin of the receptors is a man aged 30-40 years in good health.

V gene TRBV19 combines with J gene TRBJ2-2; 7 nucleotides align to TRBD2. The CDR3 loop spans 17 amino acids. V lost 3 bases to trimming and J lost 0 bases; unmatched junction nucleotides: 7. The germline V gene encodes CDR1 LNHDA and CDR2 SQIVND (reference sequence). CDR3 amino acids: CASSISLRGANTGELFF. CDR3 bases: TGTGCCAGTAGTATCTCGTTACGGGGGGCGAACACCGGGGAGCTGTTTTTT.

This chain joins TRBV28 and TRBJ2-7, with D perhaps assigned TRBD1 or TRBD2 (6 bases each). The CDR3 runs 14 residues. V gave up 7 bases and J gave up 0 bases, with 13 bases separating them. From germline, CDR1 is MDHEN and CDR2 SYDVKM. For the CDR3, the DNA is TGTGCCAGCAAGGGGGGTCTTAGCTCCTACGAGCAGTACTTC. Its protein is CASKGGLSSYEQYF.

The chain couples TRBV2 to TRBJ2-2; a possible D gene is TRBD1 (7 bases). CDR1 is SNHLY, CDR2 FYNNEI, per germline. The V gene lost 3 bases and the J gene lost 5 bases, with 13 bases spanning the gap. The CDR3 is made up of 15 amino acids. CDR3 sequence: CASSDGGGGTGELFF. The CDR3 nucleotides read TGTGCCAGCAGTGATGGAGGGGGCGGAACCGGGGAGCTGTTTTTT.

This chain uses TRBV18 with TRBJ1-3, with 7 bases fitting TRBD1. CDR1 and CDR2 from the germline V gene are KGHSH and LQKENI. V shed 4 bases and J 2 bases; nucleotides not matched to a gene: 5. This CDR3 has 15 amino acids. The CDR3 sequence: CASSHERGPGNTIYF. CDR3 coding DNA: TGTGCCAGCTCACATGAGAGGGGGCCTGGAAACACCATATATTTT.

This clone was recorded only once. This sequence joins TRBV29-1 and TRBJ2-5; maybe TRBD2 (7 bases). Germline V gene data show CDR1 as SQVTM and CDR2 as ANQGSEA. Trimming pared 4 bases from V and 7 bases from J, leaving 13 bases between. CDR3 length equals 12 residues. As DNA, the CDR3 is TGCAGCGTTGGGGGGGGGCCCGGGACCCAGTACTTC. This encodes CSVGGGPGTQYF.

Remarks on this clone: Other DNA sequences in this specimen translate into the identical CDR3. The rearrangement joins TRBV9 to TRBJ2-1; 8 nucleotides line up with TRBD2. Germline CDR1 reads SGDLS; CDR2 reads YYNGEE. V lost 1 base to trimming and J lost 5 bases; unmatched junction nucleotides: 2. The CDR3 runs 14 residues. The CDR3 bases are TGTGCCAGCAGCGTAACTAGCGGCAACAATGAGCAGTTCTTC. Translated: CASSVTSGNNEQFF. Combining the CDR3 with reference TRBV9 and TRBJ2-1 gives the whole variable domain DSGVTQTPKHLITATGQRVTLRCSPRSGDLSVYWYQQSLDQGLQFLIQYYNGEERAKGNILERFSAQQFPDLHSELNLSSLELGDSALYFCASSVTSGNNEQFFGPGTRLTVL.

This sequence joins TRBV18 and TRBJ2-1; unclear D gene. The germline CDR1 and CDR2 sequences are KGHSH and LQKENI. The CDR3 totals 18 residues. Trimming took 1 base from V and 1 from J, leaving 17 bases between them. The CDR3 nucleotides read TGTGCCAGCTCACCACTTGCCCAGGATTTTAGGTCCTACAATGAGCAGTTCTTC. It codes for CASSPLAQDFRSYNEQFF.

The rearrangement uses TRBV6-5 and TRBJ1-1; D is possibly TRBD1 (6 bases). Germline CDR1 MNHEY, CDR2 SVGAGI. CDR3 length: 14 residues. The ends were cut back, 7 bases at V and 6 bases at J, with 18 bases in the middle. The CDR3 DNA reads TGTGCCAGCATCGTAAGATTGGGGGGGCCTGAAGCTTTCTTT. Amino acid sequence: CASIVRLGGPEAFF.

This chain joins TRBV27 and TRBJ2-5; 10 nucleotides align to TRBD2. J gave up 5 bases and V 2 bases, and 8 bases lay outside the gene matches. Germline V gene data show CDR1 as MNHEY and CDR2 as SMNVEV (reference sequence). The CDR3 extends over 16 amino acids. For the CDR3, the DNA is TGTGCCAGCAGTTTACCGCTAGCGGGAGTGGTGGAGACCCAGTACTTC. Encoded protein: CASSLPLAGVVETQYF.

The V and J genes are TRBV4-3 and TRBJ1-1; TRBD1 is a possible D gene (5 bases). There are 15 residues in the CDR3. Germline-derived CDR1 and CDR2 are LGHNA and YSLEER. V was pared by 4 bases and J by 3 bases, with 15 bases between. The CDR3 is CASSPGGIRYTEAFF. The CDR3 bases are TGCGCCAGCAGCCCGGGGGGTATAAGATACACTGAAGCTTTCTTT.

The genes are TRBV20-1 and TRBJ2-7; unclear D gene. V lost 5 bases, J lost 9 bases, and 14 bases lay in between. The V gene's germline CDR1 is DFQATT and CDR2 SNEGSKA (reference sequence). CDR3 length equals 11 residues. CDR3 DNA sequence: TGCAGTGCTCTTGACCGCCTTGGGCAGTACTTC. Encoded protein: CSALDRLGQYF.

The chain uses TRBV7-9 and TRBJ1-4; TRBD1 is a possible D gene (5 bases). V was cut by 6 bases and J by 0 bases, with 11 bases left in between. CDR3 length: 15 residues. CDR1 and CDR2 (germline): SEHNR, FQNEAQ (reference sequence). The CDR3 region is CASSSAGATNEKLFF. In DNA, the CDR3 is TGTGCCAGCAGTTCCGCGGGGGCAACTAATGAAAAACTGTTTTTT.

V and J are TRBV10-1 and TRBJ2-7; D is ambiguous. The germline V and J ends were trimmed by 2 bases and 9 bases, with 8 bases remaining between them. CDR3 size: 11 residues. From germline, CDR1 is WNHNN and CDR2 SYGVQD (reference sequence). In nucleotides, the CDR3 is TGCGCCAGCAGTGAGCTCGACGGGCAGTACTTC. Translated: CASSELDGQYF.